This T cell receptor beta chain was sequenced for a study of blood T cell repertoires in COVID-19. Overall study context: COVID-19 samples collected from the United States, Italy and Spain covered acute and convalescent phases.

Everyone who took part was roughly 18 to 90 years old, and they came from about two dozen US areas. Allocation to cohorts depended on clinical history reported by the participants. Cohort 3 recovered donors had two negative PCRs, clearance, or symptom resolution. Germline V gene data show CDR1 as MNHEY and CDR2 as SVGEGT. V was clipped by 2 bases and J by 2 bases, with 10 bases between them. The CDR3 is 15 amino acids. The table came from immunoSEQ multiplex PCR; TCRdb's copy has only in-frame clones and leaves some out. This repertoire shows approximately 500,000 clones, roughly 90% found once; its top ten account for approximately 1.8%.

The rearrangement joins TRBV6-2 or TRBV6-3 to TRBJ2-1; the D gene is possibly TRBD2 (5 bases). This clonotype was sampled from a woman aged 40 to 55 who had recovered from COVID-19. Source material: PBMCs or T cells enriched from blood (not recorded which). CDR3: CASSYRSGPYNEQFF. CDR3 bases: TGTGCCAGCAGTTACCGAAGCGGCCCCTACAATGAGCAGTTCTTC.